The 15 T cell receptor beta chains presented below share a single source sample, sequenced in a study of CD8+CD57+ T cells in acquired aplastic anemia. Genomic DNA acted as the template from which TCR beta VDJ combination and CDR3 sequence profiling were carried out. MiXCR was run by TCRdb on the reads, yielding one entry per CDR3 protein. The table includes hundreds of thousands of distinct CDR3 sequences, roughly 53% detected once. Patients sequenced had flow cytometry evidence of CD8+CD57+ cell expansion. Sequencing was performed on sorted CD4+, CD8+, or CD8+CD57+ T cells (not recorded which) from PBMCs. These receptors were obtained from a human donor with aplastic anemia.

J is TRBJ2-1 and V is TRBV29-1; 8 bases are shared with TRBD1. The germline CDR1 and CDR2 sequences are SQVTM and ANQGSEA. J lost 9 bases, V lost 3 bases, and 7 bases had no gene match. The CDR3 is 13 amino acids. The CDR3 is CSVDEAGGSEQFF. CDR3 nucleotides: TGCAGCGTTGATGAGGCAGGGGGCAGTGAGCAGTTCTTC.

This clonotype was counted at least ten times. The chain carries TRBV19 and TRBJ2-2; D gene unclear. Trimming shortened V by 2 bases and J by 5 bases, and 9 bases separated the two germline ends. The CDR3 spans 14 residues. CDR1 is LNHDA, CDR2 SQIVND, per germline (reference sequence). This chain's CDR3 is CASSIREPTGELFF. CDR3 DNA: TGTGCCAGTAGTATAAGGGAACCTACCGGGGAGCTGTTTTTT.

Details on this clonotype: Possible read error: a much larger clone is one base away. The V gene is TRBV19, the J gene TRBJ1-3; D possibly corresponds to TRBD1 (5 bases). Trimming cost V 5 bases and J 0 bases, with 14 bases left between them. This CDR3 region has 16 residues. Germline V gene data show CDR1 as LNHDA and CDR2 as SQIVND (reference sequence). As DNA, the CDR3 is TGTGCCAGTAGTGGGCAGGGACGGAACTCTGGAAACACCATATATTTT. Translated: CASSGQGRNSGNTIYF.

The table lists this clonotype with many counts. The chain links TRBV5-1 to TRBJ2-3; 8 bases map to TRBD2. J lost 4 bases, V lost 4 bases, and 14 bases had no gene match. This CDR3 region has 17 residues. CDR1 and CDR2 from the germline V gene are SGHRS and YFSETQ. The CDR3 sequence is CASSEYLNSGVSDTQYF. CDR3 DNA: TGCGCCAGCAGCGAATACTTGAATAGCGGGGTATCAGATACGCAGTATTTT.

This chain connects TRBV20-1 to TRBJ2-5; D possibly uses TRBD1 or TRBD2 (5 bases each). Deletions cut 5 bases from V and 5 bases from J, with 21 bases between. There are 15 residues in the CDR3. Germline V lookup: CDR1 DFQATT, CDR2 SNEGSKA (reference sequence). CDR3 protein: CSAAPRDWGLETQYF. The CDR3 DNA follows: TGCAGTGCTGCACCTCGAGACTGGGGGTTGGAGACCCAGTACTTC.

The chain uses TRBV2 and TRBJ1-1; D is unclear. V lost 2 bases and J 8 bases, leaving 15 bases between the germline ends. This CDR3 has 14 amino acids. Germline V gene lookup returns CDR1 SNHLY and CDR2 FYNNEI. The CDR3 here is CASSEHGAWVEAFF. CDR3 nucleotides: TGTGCCAGCAGTGAACATGGCGCTTGGGTGGAAGCTTTCTTT.

This rearrangement joins TRBV9 to TRBJ2-3; 13 bases are shared with TRBD2. CDR1 and CDR2 (germline): SGDLS, YYNGEE. This CDR3 spans 16 amino acids. Trimming at V came to 0 bases and at J to 9 bases, leaving 7 bases not matched to a gene. The CDR3 here is CASSVATSGGAETQYF. Here the CDR3 DNA reads TGTGCCAGCAGCGTAGCTACTAGCGGGGGGGCGGAGACGCAGTATTTT.

This clonotype occurred a few times. This chain joins TRBV7-3 and TRBJ2-1; TRBD2 is a possible D gene (5 bases). The CDR3 spans 17 residues. Looked up from germline, CDR1 is SGHTA and CDR2 is FQGTGA. The V end lost 0 bases, the J end lost 0 bases, and 12 bases lay between the germline ends. The DNA for the CDR3 is TGTGCCAGCAGCTTAACGGACTCCCTCACCTCCTACAATGAGCAGTTCTTC. As protein: CASSLTDSLTSYNEQFF.

This chain uses TRBV12-3 or TRBV12-4 with TRBJ2-1; the D is unclear. The J call may be in error: the DNA end matches TRBJ2-7 better. The CDR3 spans 14 residues. The CDR3 loop is CASSQSSVPYEQYF. CDR3 sequence (DNA): TGTGCCAGCAGCCAGTCTAGTGTTCCCTACGAGCAGTACTTC.

This clonotype was observed once. The chain recombines TRBV7-8 with TRBJ2-5; D perhaps matches TRBD1 (6 bases). The CDR3 length is 15 residues. Between the trimmed V and J ends, which lost 1 base and 2 bases, there was a span of 11 bases. Germline values: CDR1 SGHVS, CDR2 FQNEAQ. The CDR3 is CASSLVAGQQETQYF. In DNA, the CDR3 is TGTGCCAGCAGCTTAGTGGCCGGACAGCAAGAGACCCAGTACTTC. Filled out from reference TRBV7-8 and TRBJ2-5, the complete variable domain reads GAGVSQSPRYKVAKRGQDVALRCDPISGHVSLFWYQQALGQGPEFLTYFQNEAQLDKSGLPSDRFFAERPEGSVSTLKIQRTQQEDSAVYLCASSLVAGQQETQYFGPGTRLLVL.

This chain joins TRBV19 and TRBJ1-1, with D perhaps TRBD1 (5 bases). From germline, CDR1 is LNHDA and CDR2 SQIVND (reference sequence). V was cut by 5 bases and J by 7 bases, with 11 bases left in between. There are 12 residues in the CDR3. The CDR3 loop reads CASSPDTVEAFF. The CDR3 bases are TGTGCCAGTAGTCCGGACACGGTTGAAGCTTTCTTT.

At least ten counts were recorded for this clonotype. V and J are TRBV20-1 and TRBJ1-6; 8 bases are shared with TRBD1. V shed 1 base and J 8 bases; nucleotides not matched to a gene: 7. The V gene's germline CDR1 is DFQATT and CDR2 SNEGSKA (reference sequence). This CDR3 has 15 residues. The CDR3 spells CSARAQGTGDSPLHF. The CDR3 DNA is TGCAGTGCTAGAGCCCAGGGGACAGGAGATTCACCCCTCCACTTT.

This chain uses TRBV9 with TRBJ1-6, with D unclear. This CDR3 comprises 12 residues. The V and J ends lost 0 bases and 14 bases respectively, with 9 bases between them. Germline lookup yields CDR1 SGDLS and CDR2 YYNGEE. This chain's CDR3 is CASSVDGFTLHF. CDR3 coding DNA: TGTGCCAGCAGCGTAGATGGGTTCACCCTCCACTTT.

This rearrangement joins TRBV12-3 or TRBV12-4 to TRBJ2-7; D may correspond to TRBD1 or TRBD2 (5 bases each). Trimming pared 3 bases from V and 3 bases from J, leaving 15 bases between. The CDR3 length is 15 residues. CDR3 amino acids: CASSFTGTGVYEQYF. CDR3 nucleotide sequence: TGTGCCAGCAGTTTTACCGGGACGGGTGTCTACGAGCAGTACTTC.

For this clonotype: One junction end disagrees with the germline gene, perhaps due to a read error. The chain couples TRBV7-3 to TRBJ2-7; perhaps TRBD1 as D (5 bases). The CDR3 covers 14 residues. The germline gives CDR1 SGHTA, CDR2 FQGTGA. CDR3 sequence: CASSRDDSSYEQYF. In DNA, the CDR3 is TGCGCCAGCAGCCGTGACGACAGCTCCTACGAGCAGTACTTC.